The 25 T cell receptor beta chains listed next were all sequenced from one sample in a study of Ad26.COV2.S vaccination and SARS-CoV-2 variants (dated by TCRdb to the early 2020s). Library preparation was by the immunoSEQ multiplex PCR assay. In TCRdb, the immuneACCESS table is reduced to in-frame sequences with V and J assigned. These tables do not hold every clone; where another copy was compared, an unresolved V gene accounts for under half, and the others remain unexplained. In all, the sample holds 450,000 to 550,000 clones, and roughly nine tenths of those were seen once. The ten largest account for around 1.8% of the sample. According to the study, the label for this sample's treatment or condition signals: some 19 received Ad26.COV2.S at low or high dose, single or two shots; about 5 received placebo; per-sample allocation not given. Repertoires of vaccine and placebo recipients were sequenced from samples collected on day 63 after the first injection.

This material consisted of peripheral blood, taken in a trial of Ad26.COV2.S vaccine versus placebo. These receptors came from a person between 18 and 65 years old who received the Ad26.COV2.S COVID-19 vaccine or a placebo.

This clone was counted a single time. The chain recombines TRBV18 with TRBJ2-7, with 10 bases that match TRBD1. This CDR3 spans 16 amino acids. Per the germline V gene, CDR1 is KGHSH and CDR2 is LQKENI. V lost 0 bases to trimming and J lost 3 bases; unmatched junction nucleotides: 5. In DNA form, the CDR3 reads TGTGCCAGCTCACCACCGGTGGGACAGGGGCTCTACGAGCAGTACTTC. As protein: CASSPPVGQGLYEQYF. Looking up the rest from reference TRBV18 and TRBJ2-7 gives the full variable domain: NAGVMQNPRHLVRRRGQEARLRCSPMKGHSHVYWYRQLPEEGLKFMVYLQKENIIDESGMPKERFSAEFPKEGPSILRIQQVVRGDSAAYFCASSPPVGQGLYEQYFGPGTRLTVT.

The chain recombines TRBV9 with TRBJ2-7; TRBD2 might be the D (6 bases). Looked up from germline, CDR1 is SGDLS and CDR2 is YYNGEE. CDR3 length: 15 residues. Deletions cut 4 bases from V and 6 bases from J, with 20 bases between. The CDR3 nucleotides read TGTGCCAGCAGCATACATCCGCGGGACTGGGGCGAGCAGTACTTC. This codes for CASSIHPRDWGEQYF.

The chain recombines TRBV7-9 with TRBJ2-3; 8 bases map to TRBD2. Germline CDR1 is SEHNR and CDR2 is FQNEAQ (reference sequence). The junction had 4 bases not matched to a gene; V was cut back by 1 base and J by 4 bases. The CDR3 runs 15 residues. The CDR3 DNA reads TGTGCCAGCAGCTTAGTCGCGGGGGGCCCAGATACGCAGTATTTT. This encodes CASSLVAGGPDTQYF.

The chain couples TRBV6-1 to TRBJ1-1, with D unclear. Trimming removed 0 bases from V and 4 bases from J, with 12 bases in between. The CDR3 length is 15 residues. CDR1 is MNHNS and CDR2 is SASEGT in the germline V gene. The CDR3 nucleotides read TGTGCCAGCAGTGAAGCTGGATTACTCGGCACTGAAGCTTTCTTT. Amino acids: CASSEAGLLGTEAFF.

V is TRBV5-5 and J is TRBJ2-3, with 9 bases aligning to TRBD1. The CDR3 has 18 amino acids. Germline CDR1 reads SGHKS; CDR2 reads YYEKEE (reference sequence). V lost 2 bases, J lost 4 bases, and 14 bases stayed unmatched. The CDR3 coding sequence is TGTGCCAGCAGCTTCCTTAAGACAGGGGGGGCTTTCGCAGATACGCAGTATTTT. Translating gives CASSFLKTGGAFADTQYF.

The chain recombines TRBV5-1 with TRBJ1-1; no definite D call. Germline V gene lookup returns CDR1 SGHRS and CDR2 YFSETQ. This CDR3 contains 13 residues. V lost 0 bases, J lost 5 bases, and 8 bases lay in between. The CDR3, as DNA: TGCGCCAGCAGCTTGGTTGGGGAAACTGAAGCTTTCTTT. It encodes CASSLVGETEAFF.

The rearrangement links TRBV7-3 to TRBJ2-5; tentatively, D is TRBD1 or TRBD2 (6 bases each). The CDR3 extends over 13 amino acids. Trimming pared 5 bases from V and 4 bases from J, leaving 11 bases between. In germline, CDR1 is SGHTA, CDR2 FQGTGA. CDR3 sequence reads: CASSPKGGETQYF. The CDR3 DNA reads as TGTGCCAGCAGCCCTAAGGGGGGAGAGACCCAGTACTTC.

V is TRBV3-1 (or the pseudogene TRBV3-2) and J is TRBJ2-3; D might be TRBD1 or TRBD2, each matching 5 bases. Trimming removed 2 bases at V and 4 bases at J, with 13 bases between. The CDR3 spans 15 residues. Germline CDR1 and CDR2: LGHDT and YNNKEL (reference sequence). DNA of the CDR3: TGTGCCAGCAGCCAAAATGTAGGGACGGCAGATACGCAGTATTTT. This codes for CASSQNVGTADTQYF.

The chain uses TRBV3-1 (or the pseudogene TRBV3-2) and TRBJ2-3; 7 bases line up with TRBD2. The CDR3 consists of 14 residues. Germline loops: CDR1 LGHDT, CDR2 YNNKEL (reference sequence). J gave up 5 bases and V 2 bases, and 4 bases lay outside the gene matches. CDR3 loop: CASSQWTGGDTQYF. The CDR3 nucleotides read TGTGCCAGCAGCCAATGGACGGGGGGAGATACGCAGTATTTT.

The chain joins TRBV7-9 to TRBJ1-3, with TRBD1 matching 9 bases. Germline V gene data show CDR1 as SEHNR and CDR2 as FQNEAQ (reference sequence). V dropped 1 base and J dropped 4; count of bases not matched to a gene: 11. The CDR3 sequence is 18 residues long. The CDR3, as DNA: TGTGCCAGCAGCTTAGAGGCGGGACAGGGTTTGTCGGGAAACACCATATATTTT. It encodes CASSLEAGQGLSGNTIYF.

The chain recombines TRBV30 with TRBJ1-1; 9 bases fit TRBD1. J gave up 5 bases and V 0 bases, and 4 bases lay outside the gene matches. The CDR3 runs 14 residues. Germline CDR1 reads GTSNPN; CDR2 reads SVGIG (reference sequence). In DNA, the CDR3 is TGTGCCTGGAGTGTGGACAGGGGACGAACTGAAGCTTTCTTT. It yields the protein CAWSVDRGRTEAFF.

This clone came up a few times. This chain joins TRBV4-1 and TRBJ1-5; possibly TRBD1 for D (5 bases). The germline V and J ends were trimmed by 0 bases and 6 bases, with 12 bases remaining between them. Looked up from germline, CDR1 is MGHRA and CDR2 is YSYEKL. The CDR3 extends over 15 amino acids. CDR3 nucleotides: TGCGCCAGCAGCCAAGATGGTCAGGGCAGTCAGCCCCAGCATTTT. This codes for CASSQDGQGSQPQHF.

The genes are TRBV5-4 and TRBJ2-7, with D perhaps being TRBD1 or TRBD2 (6 bases each). The V end was cut by 1 base, the J end by 3 bases, with 17 bases between. The CDR3 length is 16 residues. Germline V lookup: CDR1 SGHNT, CDR2 YYREEE (reference sequence). This chain's CDR3 is CASSLRGTTFFYEQYF. The CDR3 region has the DNA TGTGCCAGCAGCTTGCGGGGGACAACGTTTTTCTACGAGCAGTACTTC.

The chain links TRBV2 to TRBJ1-4; D is possibly TRBD1 (6 bases). Germline V CDR1 and CDR2: SNHLY, FYNNEI. The CDR3 loop spans 16 amino acids. Trimming left V 8 bases short and J 0 bases short, with 16 bases between. This CDR3 reads CASSYRAPPTNEKLFF. The CDR3 coding sequence is TGTGCCAGCTCGTACAGGGCCCCTCCAACTAATGAAAAACTGTTTTTT.

The chain joins TRBV4-1 to TRBJ2-7, with D maybe TRBD2 (6 bases). The CDR3 spans 15 residues. With 1 base removed from V and 3 bases from J, the gap between germline ends came to 13 bases. Germline loops: CDR1 MGHRA, CDR2 YSYEKL. Here the CDR3 DNA reads TGCGCCAGCAGCCAAGGCCCGGGAGATGACTACGAGCAGTACTTC. Protein sequence: CASSQGPGDDYEQYF.

J is TRBJ2-3 and V is TRBV2, with D uncertain. Germline V CDR1 and CDR2: SNHLY, FYNNEI. The length of the CDR3 is 15 residues. V was cut by 2 bases and J by 4 bases, with 13 bases left in between. In DNA form, the CDR3 reads TGTGCCAGCAGTGAAACGCGTGGAACCGCAGATACGCAGTATTTT. The encoded protein is CASSETRGTADTQYF.

The chain employs TRBV28 and TRBJ2-3; 9 bases are a match to TRBD2. CDR1 MDHEN and CDR2 SYDVKM come from the germline V gene. The trim removed 3 bases at V and 5 bases at J, leaving 12 bases unmatched. The CDR3 spans 17 residues. The CDR3 coding sequence is TGTGCCAGCAGTTTGGGGGGCGGGAGGGCCTTAGAAGATACGCAGTATTTT. Amino acids: CASSLGGGRALEDTQYF.

The chain combines TRBV27 with TRBJ2-7, with D possibly matching TRBD2 (7 bases). Germline V lookup: CDR1 MNHEY, CDR2 SMNVEV (reference sequence). Between the trimmed V and J ends, which lost 8 bases and 2 bases, there was a span of 13 bases. The CDR3 has 13 residues. This chain's CDR3 is CASRGGDAYEQYF. CDR3 nucleotide sequence: TGTGCCAGCCGAGGGGGGGATGCCTACGAGCAGTACTTC.

This chain joins TRBV11-2 and TRBJ1-1; no reliable D call. Deletions cut 3 bases from V and 1 base from J, with 6 bases between. The CDR3 totals 13 residues. CDR1 and CDR2 (germline): SGHAT, FQNNGV. CDR3 DNA: TGTGCCAGCAGCTTGGCGGAGAACACTGAAGCTTTCTTT. Protein product: CASSLAENTEAFF.

This clone occurred a few times. The genes are TRBV7-3 and TRBJ1-1, with D unresolved. The CDR3 consists of 13 residues. CDR1 SGHTA and CDR2 FQGTGA come from the germline V gene. V lost 5 bases, J lost 3 bases, and 10 bases lay in between. CDR3 nucleotides: TGTGCCAGCAGCCTCTCAGAGTACACTGAAGCTTTCTTT. Protein product: CASSLSEYTEAFF.

The chain employs TRBV12-3 or TRBV12-4 and TRBJ2-2; D unresolved. This CDR3 has 12 amino acids. V was clipped by 1 base and J by 4 bases, with 1 base between them. The DNA of the CDR3 is TGTGCCAGCAGTTTAGGCACCGGGGAGCTGTTTTTT. As protein: CASSLGTGELFF.

To note about this clone: Different DNA sequences within this sample yield the same CDR3. The CDR3 here is CASSHGTGSYEQYF. In DNA, the CDR3 is TGTGCCAGCAGCCATGGGACAGGGTCCTACGAGCAGTACTTC. The rearrangement uses TRBV4-2 and TRBJ2-7; 9 bases line up with TRBD1. Germline loops: CDR1 LGHNA, CDR2 YNFKEQ. CDR3 length: 14 amino acids. Losses at the gene ends were 3 bases for V and 1 base for J; bases not matched to a gene: 1.

This chain connects TRBV28 to TRBJ1-4; 7 bases align to TRBD1. This CDR3 spans 13 amino acids. V shed 8 bases, J shed 4 bases, and the junction held 4 bases outside the gene matches. Per germline, CDR1 MDHEN and CDR2 SYDVKM. The CDR3 sequence is CASGGTVNEKLFF. The CDR3 region has the DNA TGTGCCAGCGGGGGGACAGTTAATGAAAAACTGTTTTTT.

This chain connects TRBV3-1 (or the pseudogene TRBV3-2) to TRBJ1-1; D possibly corresponds to TRBD1 (5 bases). Trimming took off 3 bases at V and 1 base at J, with 9 bases between the two ends. The CDR3 length is 14 residues. The germline V gene encodes CDR1 LGHDT and CDR2 YNNKEL (reference sequence). CDR3 region: CASSHWGWNTEAFF. CDR3 sequence (DNA): TGTGCCAGCAGCCATTGGGGGTGGAACACTGAAGCTTTCTTT.

The chain combines TRBV6-5 with TRBJ2-7; 12 bases fit TRBD2. Germline values: CDR1 MNHEY, CDR2 SVGAGI. V dropped 4 bases and J dropped 6; count of bases not matched to a gene: 7. CDR3 length: 15 residues. This CDR3 is CASSLSSGRAIEQYF. CDR3 bases: TGTGCCAGCAGTTTATCTAGCGGGAGGGCCATCGAGCAGTACTTC.